The 13 T cell receptor beta chains reported below all come from one sample, sequenced in a study of blood T cell repertoires in COVID-19. Clones were sequenced by immunoSEQ multiplex PCR, and TCRdb holds only the in-frame ones, with some missing. The sample includes about 330,000 clones, 80% to 90% of them seen just once. The sequenced sample consisted of PBMCs or T cells enriched from blood (not recorded which). The receptor source for this set is a man aged 25 to 40 who had recovered from COVID-19.

The J gene is TRBJ2-5, the V gene TRBV18; a possible D gene is TRBD1 (6 bases). V shed 7 bases and J shed 0 bases, with 9 bases lying between them. This CDR3 has 13 residues. Germline CDR1 reads KGHSH; CDR2 reads LQKENI. The CDR3 loop reads CASFRDNQETQYF. The CDR3 bases are TGTGCCAGCTTTAGGGACAACCAAGAGACCCAGTACTTC.

This chain joins TRBV23-1 and TRBJ2-7, with D possibly TRBD1 on 6 matching bases. TRBV23-1 is designated an ORF whose function remains uncertain. The CDR3 runs 17 residues. Trimming removed 2 bases from V and 2 bases from J, with 19 bases in between. The CDR3 coding sequence is TGCGCCAGCAGTCAAGTTTCAGGGGTCGGACGTCCCTACGAGCAGTACTTC. It codes for CASSQVSGVGRPYEQYF.

The chain combines TRBV24-1 with TRBJ1-5; D is perhaps TRBD1 (6 bases). CDR1 KGHDR and CDR2 SFDVKD come from the germline V gene. The CDR3 runs 14 residues. The V end lost 2 bases, the J end lost 5 bases, and 9 bases lay between the germline ends. The CDR3 sequence is CATSDWGQHQPQHF. For the CDR3, the DNA is TGTGCCACCAGTGATTGGGGGCAGCATCAGCCCCAGCATTTT.

The chain has TRBV19 and TRBJ1-2; D is unclear. CDR1 is LNHDA, CDR2 SQIVND, per germline (reference sequence). The CDR3 extends over 14 amino acids. V was pared by 3 bases and J by 2 bases, with 10 bases between. The CDR3: CASSMAGLNYGYTF. The CDR3 DNA sequence: TGTGCCAGTAGTATGGCGGGTTTAAACTATGGCTACACCTTC.

The chain employs TRBV2 and TRBJ1-3; D is possibly TRBD1 (6 bases). Trimming pared 2 bases from V and 1 base from J, leaving 18 bases between. Per germline, CDR1 SNHLY and CDR2 FYNNEI. The CDR3 sequence is 18 residues long. CDR3 residues: CASSESSEGVASGNTIYF. The CDR3 DNA follows: TGTGCCAGCAGTGAAAGTAGTGAGGGGGTTGCATCTGGAAACACCATATATTTT.

The CDR3 DNA follows: TGTGCCATCACCACACAGGTGGGAGGCGTGAACACTGAAGCTTTCTTT. Its protein is CAITTQVGGVNTEAFF. The J gene is TRBJ1-1, the V gene TRBV10-3; tentatively, D is TRBD1 (5 bases). Germline V lookup: CDR1 ENHRY, CDR2 SYGVKD. This CDR3 region has 16 residues. V lost 7 bases and J 0 bases, leaving 18 bases between the germline ends.

The chain employs TRBV29-1 and TRBJ2-3, with D perhaps matching TRBD2 (6 bases). Germline CDR1 reads SQVTM; CDR2 reads ANQGSEA. The V and J ends lost 7 bases and 1 base respectively, with 18 bases between them. The CDR3 contains 15 residues. CDR3 region: CSGARGSKGTDTQYF. CDR3 DNA: TGCAGCGGGGCCCGGGGGTCAAAGGGCACAGATACGCAGTATTTT.

The rearrangement links TRBV11-2 to TRBJ2-2; D is unclear. V was pared by 1 base and J by 4 bases, with 10 bases between. This CDR3 has 15 amino acids. Germline V CDR1 and CDR2: SGHAT, FQNNGV. The CDR3 DNA sequence: TGTGCCAGCAGCTTAGTCCTGCCAGTCACCGGGGAGCTGTTTTTT. As protein: CASSLVLPVTGELFF.

This sequence joins TRBV9 and TRBJ1-6; D possibly corresponds to TRBD1 (5 bases). This CDR3 spans 16 amino acids. Germline CDR1 SGDLS, CDR2 YYNGEE. The germline V and J ends were trimmed by 0 bases and 6 bases, with 13 bases remaining between them. The CDR3 loop is CASSVGQTNTNSPLHF. The CDR3 DNA reads as TGTGCCAGCAGCGTAGGACAGACAAACACTAATTCACCCCTCCACTTT.

V is TRBV5-6 and J is TRBJ1-5; the match to TRBD1 covers 8 bases. The CDR3 is 15 residues long. Germline V gives CDR1 SGHDT, CDR2 YYEEEE. V gave up 2 bases and J gave up 4 bases; unmatched junction bases: 5. CDR3 loop: CASSLGRGRNQPQHF. The CDR3 bases are TGTGCCAGCAGCTTAGGCAGGGGGCGGAATCAGCCCCAGCATTTT. The full variable domain, with the rest looked up from reference TRBV5-6 and TRBJ1-5, is DAGVTQSPTHLIKTRGQQVTLRCSPKSGHDTVSWYQQALGQGPQFIFQYYEEEERQRGNFPDRFSGHQFPNYSSELNVNALLLGDSALYLCASSLGRGRNQPQHFGDGTRLSIL.

The chain recombines TRBV5-1 with TRBJ2-7; weak D call: TRBD2 (6 bases). Germline V lookup: CDR1 SGHRS, CDR2 YFSETQ. With 7 bases removed from V and 3 bases from J, the gap between germline ends came to 20 bases. The CDR3 has 15 residues. The CDR3 sequence is CASSRGSRDGYEQYF. The CDR3 DNA reads TGCGCCAGCTCAAGGGGCTCGCGGGACGGCTACGAGCAGTACTTC.

The CDR3 region is CASDRDRYSPLHF. CDR3 in DNA: TGTGCCAGTGACAGGGACCGCTATTCACCCCTCCACTTT. The chain combines TRBV6-5 with TRBJ1-6; 7 bases fit TRBD1. The germline V gene encodes CDR1 MNHEY and CDR2 SVGAGI. V lost 9 bases, J lost 8 bases, and 7 bases stayed unmatched. The CDR3 is 13 residues long.

J is TRBJ1-6 and V is TRBV5-6; 9 bases align to TRBD1. Germline trimming cut 4 bases from V and 7 bases from J; bases unmatched to any gene: 3. Germline V gene sequence: CDR1 SGHDT, CDR2 YYEEEE. The CDR3 runs 14 residues. The CDR3 reads CASSVGQGNSPLHF. The CDR3 DNA sequence: TGTGCCAGCAGCGTGGGACAGGGAAATTCACCCCTCCACTTT.